The TCR beta chain described here comes from a study of T cell changes during pregnancy in multiple sclerosis. The CDR3 totals 17 residues. Germline assignment: CDR1 SGHTS and CDR2 YDEGEE. V was pared by 0 bases and J by 3 bases, with 18 bases between. Sequenced by immunoSEQ multiplex PCR; TCRdb stores in-frame clones only, minus some. The sample gives under 60,000 clones, 94% of which show up once; 0.31% is in the top ten. The sample consisted of CD4+ T cells from peripheral blood mononuclear cells, taken in the third trimester of pregnancy. This clonotype was obtained from a female donor with multiple sclerosis, enrolled in a pregnancy study. The V gene is TRBV5-8, the J gene TRBJ1-2; D perhaps matches TRBD1 (5 bases). CDR3 amino acids: CASSLGGVGASDYGYTF. The CDR3 nucleotides are TGTGCCAGCAGCTTGGGGGGCGTGGGTGCCTCGGACTATGGCTACACCTTC.